The 19 T cell receptor beta chains given below trace back to one sample, sequenced in a study of cytomegalovirus exposure and HLA in healthy donors (TCRdb year 2017). Preparation of the library involved the immunoSEQ multiplex PCR assay. TCRdb's version of the immuneACCESS table is confined to in-frame rearrangements and falls short of the full clone set. An unresolved V gene accounts for under half of the shortfall where checked; the remainder is of unknown origin. Within this sample are 150,000 to 200,000 clones, with around 81% of them counted one time only. The ten top clones hold approximately 2.3% of the sample. The sequenced material came from PBMCs. These TCRs come from a man aged 30 to 45 in good health and CMV-seropositive.

The V call is TRBV7-3, the J call TRBJ2-1; 7 nucleotides agree with TRBD1. CDR1 SGHTA and CDR2 FQGTGA come from the germline V gene. The junction had 10 bases not matched to a gene; V was cut back by 5 bases and J by 9 bases. The CDR3 has 14 amino acids. CDR3 in DNA: TGTGCCAGCAGCCCTGTCGAGGGGGCAGTTGAGCAGTTCTTC. Translated, it gives CASSPVEGAVEQFF.

The chain employs TRBV5-4 and TRBJ1-4; D ambiguous. Germline V gene data show CDR1 as SGHNT and CDR2 as YYREEE (reference sequence). The CDR3 runs 14 residues. With 1 base removed from V and 2 bases from J, the gap between germline ends came to 6 bases. The CDR3, as DNA: TGTGCCAGCAGCTTGACACCCACTAATGAAAAACTGTTTTTT. It encodes CASSLTPTNEKLFF.

This sequence joins TRBV9 and TRBJ1-1; 9 bases align to TRBD1. The CDR3 extends over 16 amino acids. V was pared by 3 bases and J by 3 bases, with 9 bases of the junction left unmatched. CDR1 SGDLS and CDR2 YYNGEE come from the germline V gene. As DNA, the CDR3 is TGTGCCAGCAGCGGCCCACAGGGGGCGCGGGACACTGAAGCTTTCTTT. Residues: CASSGPQGARDTEAFF.

The chain carries TRBV9 and TRBJ1-5; weak D call: TRBD1 (6 bases). From germline, CDR1 is SGDLS and CDR2 YYNGEE. The CDR3 consists of 14 residues. Deletions cut 3 bases from V and 6 bases from J, with 13 bases between. The CDR3 region is CASSARGGTQPQHF. The CDR3 region has the DNA TGTGCCAGCAGCGCCAGGGGTGGGACTCAGCCCCAGCATTTT. The full variable domain, rest sourced from reference TRBV9 and TRBJ1-5, is DSGVTQTPKHLITATGQRVTLRCSPRSGDLSVYWYQQSLDQGLQFLIQYYNGEERAKGNILERFSAQQFPDLHSELNLSSLELGDSALYFCASSARGGTQPQHFGDGTRLSIL.

The V call is TRBV18, the J call TRBJ2-7; no clear D gene. V was cut by 2 bases and J by 0 bases, with 14 bases left in between. Germline V gene sequence: CDR1 KGHSH, CDR2 LQKENI. The CDR3 totals 16 residues. CDR3 sequence (DNA): TGTGCCAGCTCACCATGGCCTTCCGAAAGCTCCTACGAGCAGTACTTC. Translation: CASSPWPSESSYEQYF.

The CDR3 here is CASSLEDGLAASYEQYF. The CDR3 nucleotides are TGCGCCAGCAGCTTGGAGGACGGGCTAGCCGCCTCCTACGAGCAGTACTTC. This sequence joins TRBV5-1 and TRBJ2-7; possibly TRBD2 for D (5 bases). The CDR3 extends over 17 amino acids. Trimming took 0 bases from V and 0 from J, leaving 16 bases between them. In germline, CDR1 is SGHRS, CDR2 YFSETQ.

V usage is TRBV7-2 and J usage is TRBJ2-7; TRBD2 matches 9 bases. The CDR3 extends over 15 amino acids. Trimming took 0 bases from V and 2 from J; bases not matched to a gene: 2. Germline V gives CDR1 SGHTA, CDR2 FQGNSA. CDR3 residues: CASSLASGGTYEQYF. The CDR3 coding sequence is TGTGCCAGCAGCTTAGCTAGCGGGGGAACCTACGAGCAGTACTTC.

V usage is TRBV2 and J usage is TRBJ2-1; 11 bases are a match to TRBD2. In germline, CDR1 is SNHLY, CDR2 FYNNEI. Trimming removed 7 bases from V and 3 bases from J; junction bases left unmatched: 14. The CDR3 consists of 18 residues. The CDR3 region has the DNA TGTGCCAGCATAATTAGCGGGGGGGCCCCCGGGTTCTACAATGAGCAGTTCTTC. Encoded protein: CASIISGGAPGFYNEQFF.

Note on this clone: A much larger clone lies one base from this, so it may be a read error. The chain uses TRBV6-5 and TRBJ2-2, with a tentative D call TRBD2 (5 bases). Trimming left V 7 bases short and J 5 bases short, with 5 bases between. Germline CDR1 and CDR2: MNHEY and SVGAGI. The CDR3 totals 11 residues. The CDR3 DNA reads TGTGCCAGCACGGGAACCGGGGAGCTGTTTTTT. Residues: CASTGTGELFF.

The chain combines TRBV9 with TRBJ2-2; 9 bases line up with TRBD2. In germline, CDR1 is SGDLS, CDR2 YYNGEE. CDR3 length: 19 amino acids. V shed 0 bases and J 0 bases; nucleotides not matched to a gene: 9. The CDR3 loop is CASSVVSGGAFANTGELFF. CDR3 in DNA: TGTGCCAGCAGCGTAGTTAGCGGGGGAGCGTTCGCGAACACCGGGGAGCTGTTTTTT.

Turning to this clone: Other nucleotide sequences in the sample specify the same CDR3. CDR3 nucleotide sequence: TGTGCCAGCAGCTTAGGACTAGCGGGGGGCACAGATACGCAGTATTTT. Protein sequence: CASSLGLAGGTDTQYF. The rearrangement links TRBV7-9 to TRBJ2-3, with TRBD2 identical over 12 bases. The CDR3 has 16 amino acids. The ends lost 1 base at V and 1 base at J; junction bases unmatched: 0. Germline loops: CDR1 SEHNR, CDR2 FQNEAQ (reference sequence). Complete variable domain (other parts from reference TRBV7-9 and TRBJ2-3): DTGVSQNPRHKITKRGQNVTFRCDPISEHNRLYWYRQTLGQGPEFLTYFQNEAQLEKSRLLSDRFSAERPKGSFSTLEIQRTEQGDSAMYLCASSLGLAGGTDTQYFGPGTRLTVL.

The chain joins TRBV6-5 to TRBJ1-1; no definite D call. The CDR3 loop spans 15 amino acids. Trimming shortened V by 0 bases and J by 0 bases, and 8 bases separated the two germline ends. In germline, CDR1 is MNHEY, CDR2 SVGAGI. CDR3 sequence (DNA): TGTGCCAGCAGTTACTCGTTCTTTATGAACACTGAAGCTTTCTTT. Its protein is CASSYSFFMNTEAFF.

The rearrangement uses TRBV11-2 and TRBJ1-1; D perhaps matches TRBD1 (5 bases). Trimming left V 5 bases short and J 3 bases short, with 13 bases between. The CDR3 has 14 amino acids. CDR1 SGHAT and CDR2 FQNNGV come from the germline V gene. The CDR3 reads CASSPGGRDTEAFF. DNA for the CDR3: TGTGCCAGCAGCCCCGGGGGAAGGGACACTGAAGCTTTCTTT.

This clone showed up just a few times. The V call is TRBV11-2, the J call TRBJ2-7, with D tentatively TRBD2 (5 bases). CDR3 length: 13 amino acids. Germline V lookup: CDR1 SGHAT, CDR2 FQNNGV. V shed 7 bases and J shed 1 base, with 11 bases lying between them. In DNA form, the CDR3 reads TGTGCCAGCACTGACTATCGGTCCTACGAGCAGTACTTC. Translated, it gives CASTDYRSYEQYF.

J is TRBJ2-2 and V is TRBV6-4; D possibly corresponds to TRBD2 (5 bases). The V end lost 2 bases, the J end lost 4 bases, and 5 bases lay between the germline ends. The CDR3 sequence is 13 residues long. CDR1 MRHNA and CDR2 SNTAGT come from the germline V gene. In nucleotides, the CDR3 is TGTGCCAGCAGTGACCGGGGCACCGGGGAGCTGTTTTTT. This gives the protein CASSDRGTGELFF.

The chain employs TRBV5-1 and TRBJ1-5, with D uncertain. The V end lost 7 bases, the J end lost 5 bases, and 7 bases lay between the germline ends. Germline CDR1 reads SGHRS; CDR2 reads YFSETQ. The CDR3 consists of 11 residues. Here the CDR3 reads CASETDQPQHF. In DNA, the CDR3 is TGCGCCAGCGAAACAGATCAGCCCCAGCATTTT.

The J gene is TRBJ1-5, the V gene TRBV19; D possibly corresponds to TRBD1 (6 bases). The CDR3 consists of 18 residues. V lost 5 bases and J lost 5, with 25 bases in between. Germline V gene lookup returns CDR1 LNHDA and CDR2 SQIVND (reference sequence). This chain's CDR3 is CASSLGDNTGLWDQPQHF. The CDR3 DNA sequence: TGTGCCAGTAGTTTAGGGGACAATACCGGCCTATGGGATCAGCCCCAGCATTTT.

This clone was picked up one time. The chain employs TRBV27 and TRBJ1-5, with 8 bases aligning to TRBD1. The CDR3 has 14 amino acids. The germline V gene has CDR1 MNHEY and CDR2 SMNVEV (reference sequence). With V trimmed by 6 bases and J by 7 bases, 8 bases remained unmatched. The DNA for the CDR3 is TGTGCCAGCAGCCCTACAGGGGGTATGCAGCCCCAGCATTTT. It is translated as CASSPTGGMQPQHF.

The chain combines TRBV27 with TRBJ2-2; 10 nucleotides align to TRBD1. V lost 5 bases, J lost 5 bases, and 11 bases stayed unmatched. CDR3 size: 17 residues. In germline, CDR1 is MNHEY, CDR2 SMNVEV (reference sequence). CDR3 sequence reads: CASSPGQGFGGTGELFF. DNA for the CDR3: TGTGCCAGCAGTCCGGGACAGGGGTTCGGCGGGACCGGGGAGCTGTTTTTT.